The source of this TCR beta chain is a study of blood T cells in healthy people across ages. Whole-study findings and limits: Observed TCR beta diversity showed a strong correlation with the percentage of naive T cells as measured by flow cytometry.

About this clonotype itself: Its antigen remains unknown.

The CDR3 totals 14 residues. Trimming removed 6 bases at V and 8 bases at J, with 18 bases between. The germline CDR1 and CDR2 sequences are KGHDR and SFDVKD. Using a J-beta primer mix together with a sample-barcoded 5' primer, a second PCR was run for roughly 6 to 11 cycles. Using its own MiXCR run on the 5' RACE reads, TCRdb lists one record per CDR3 protein. The sample yields 1.5 million to 2 million distinct CDR3 sequences, around 50% seen once. Sequenced sample: blood. The rearrangement joins TRBV24-1 to TRBJ1-2; the D is unclear. The TCR comes from a woman between 40 and 50 years old in good health. In DNA form, the CDR3 reads TGTGCCACCAGTCCCGGCTTGACTTACTCCGGCTACACCTTC. Amino acid sequence: CATSPGLTYSGYTF.